This TCR beta chain was identified in a study of OX40 agonist ivuxolimab in advanced cancers. For the study at large: With ivuxolimab, an agonistic anti-OX40 (CD134) antibody, patients were treated. General study findings and limits: Clonal expansion was seen in CD4+ and CD8+ blood T cells by week 6 at 0.1 to 3.0 mg/kg. There were, on average, more expanded clones in CD8+ T cells than in CD4+.

TCRdb's table, derived via immunoSEQ multiplex PCR, lists solely in-frame clones and lacks some. The sample lists roughly 60,000 clones; 85% were seen once. In this sample, this clone turned up a few times. The target antigen is unknown. Germline V CDR1 and CDR2: MNHEY, SVGAGI. V lost 7 bases, J lost 6 bases, and 6 bases stayed unmatched. The length of the CDR3 is 14 residues. The chain combines TRBV6-5 with TRBJ1-4; TRBD1 matches at 9 bases. The receptor was isolated from an adult with an advanced solid tumor such as melanoma, head and neck, liver or kidney cancer. The material sequenced was CD4+ or CD8+ T cells sorted from blood, taken in a trial of the OX40 agonist ivuxolimab. CDR3 sequence reads: CASTKTGGDEKLFF. Here the CDR3 DNA reads TGTGCCAGCACTAAAACAGGGGGCGATGAAAAACTGTTTTTT.